Listed below are T cell receptor beta chains from one sample, sequenced in a study of cytomegalovirus exposure and HLA in healthy donors. Profiled with immunoSEQ multiplex PCR; TCRdb holds only in-frame clones, not every one. The top ten hold approximately 6.9% of the sample, which has about 79,000 clones, roughly two thirds seen once. The sequenced material came from PBMCs. Receptors were obtained from a woman aged 45-60 years in good health and CMV-seropositive. The CDR3 runs from the conserved cysteine through the conserved F or W. A D gene is named only where the DNA matches it firmly. Size is stated for part of the rows, as once, few or many counts, or as a class when the clone is expanded.

D gene: -; J gene: TRBJ2-7; V gene: TRBV13; clone size: -; CDR3 DNA: TGTGCCAGCAGCTGGGGAGGTGTATTGGGGCCCTACGAGCAGTACTTC; CDR3 protein: CASSWGGVLGPYEQYF
D gene: -; J gene: TRBJ1-2; V gene: TRBV9; clone size: -; CDR3 DNA: TGTGCCAGCAGCGGGGAAGGGGGTTTCGGGGGCTACACCTTC; CDR3 protein: CASSGEGGFGGYTF
D gene: TRBD1; J gene: TRBJ2-5; V gene: TRBV19; clone size: -; CDR3 DNA: TGTGCCATTGGGACAGGGCACGAAGAGACCCAGTACTTC; CDR3 protein: CAIGTGHEETQYF
D gene: -; J gene: TRBJ1-4; V gene: TRBV7-9; clone size: -; CDR3 DNA: TGTTCCAGCAGCCCTCGGCGCGGTGAAAAACTGTTTTTT; CDR3 protein: CSSSPRRGEKLFF
D gene: -; J gene: TRBJ2-1; V gene: TRBV19; clone size: few; CDR3 DNA: TGTGCCAGTCAAGAGGTGTCAGGGGTGGACAATGAGCAGTTCTTC; CDR3 protein: CASQEVSGVDNEQFF
D gene: TRBD2; J gene: TRBJ2-2; V gene: TRBV6-5; clone size: -; CDR3 DNA: TGTGCCAGCAGGGGTAGCGGGGGGGCCTGGGAGCTGTTTTTT; CDR3 protein: CASRGSGGAWELFF
D gene: -; J gene: TRBJ1-2; V gene: TRBV10-1; clone size: few; CDR3 DNA: TGCGCCAGCAGTGAGTCCCGACAGCCCTATGGCTACACCTTC; CDR3 protein: CASSESRQPYGYTF
D gene: -; J gene: TRBJ1-6; V gene: TRBV15; clone size: -; CDR3 DNA: TGTGCCACCAGCAGAGCCCGGGGTAATTCACCCCTCCACTTT; CDR3 protein: CATSRARGNSPLHF
D gene: TRBD1; J gene: TRBJ2-7; V gene: TRBV15; clone size: -; CDR3 DNA: TGTGCCACCTCCGTGAGACAGGGGGCGTACGAGCAGTACTTC; CDR3 protein: CATSVRQGAYEQYF
D gene: -; J gene: TRBJ1-4; V gene: TRBV10-3; clone size: -; CDR3 DNA: TGTGCCATCAGTGAGGGCGGGGCGGCTAATGAAAAACTGTTTTTT; CDR3 protein: CAISEGGAANEKLFF
D gene: TRBD1; J gene: TRBJ2-2; V gene: TRBV29-1; clone size: -; CDR3 DNA: TGCAGCGTTGACAGGGGGCGGACCGGGGAGCTGTTTTTT; CDR3 protein: CSVDRGRTGELFF
D gene: -; J gene: TRBJ2-2; V gene: TRBV2; clone size: -; CDR3 DNA: TGTGCCAGCACTCCCAGGGAAAGGGCCGGGGAGCTGTTTTTT; CDR3 protein: CASTPRERAGELFF
D gene: TRBD1; J gene: TRBJ1-1; V gene: TRBV20-1; clone size: -; CDR3 DNA: TGCAGTGCTTACCTACAGGGGGAAGCTTTCTTT; CDR3 protein: CSAYLQGEAFF
D gene: TRBD1; J gene: TRBJ1-2; V gene: TRBV27; clone size: -; CDR3 DNA: TGTGCCAGCGGGACGACAGGGTACTATGGCTACACCTTC; CDR3 protein: CASGTTGYYGYTF
D gene: -; J gene: TRBJ2-5; V gene: TRBV7-9; clone size: -; CDR3 DNA: TGTGCCAGCAGCTTCGCGGTCCAAGAGACCCAGTACTTC; CDR3 protein: CASSFAVQETQYF
D gene: -; J gene: TRBJ2-5; V gene: TRBV11-3; clone size: few; CDR3 DNA: TGTGCCAGCAGCTTGCTAAGTGTCGGGATTATCGAGACCCAGTACTTC; CDR3 protein: CASSLLSVGIIETQYF
D gene: -; J gene: TRBJ1-3; V gene: TRBV18; clone size: -; CDR3 DNA: TGTGCCAGCTCTCCCTTCGACAGTCTCTTCTCTGGAAACACCATATATTTT; CDR3 protein: CASSPFDSLFSGNTIYF
D gene: -; J gene: TRBJ1-1; V gene: TRBV6-5; clone size: -; CDR3 DNA: TGTGCCAGCAGTTACTCGAACGGGGAGGGTGAAGCTTTCTTT; CDR3 protein: CASSYSNGEGEAFF
D gene: -; J gene: TRBJ2-5; V gene: TRBV20-1; clone size: -; CDR3 DNA: TGCAGTGCTCCGGACCAAGAGACCCAGTACTTC; CDR3 protein: CSAPDQETQYF
D gene: -; J gene: TRBJ2-1; V gene: TRBV9; clone size: few; CDR3 DNA: TGTGCCAGCAGCGGGGGGGTTGAGCAGTTCTTC; CDR3 protein: CASSGGVEQFF
D gene: TRBD1; J gene: TRBJ2-7; V gene: TRBV18; clone size: -; CDR3 DNA: TGTGCCAGCTCACCACAGGGGACAGGGGAGGGGGAGCAGTACTTC; CDR3 protein: CASSPQGTGEGEQYF
D gene: TRBD1; J gene: TRBJ2-1; V gene: TRBV4-1; clone size: -; CDR3 DNA: TGCGCCAGCAGCCGCACCCCGGGACAGGGGAAGGATGAGCAGTTCTTC; CDR3 protein: CASSRTPGQGKDEQFF
D gene: -; J gene: TRBJ1-1; V gene: TRBV14; clone size: -; CDR3 DNA: TGTGCCAGCAGCCGTTCTAGCTATTCCGGGCGGCCGAACACTGAAGCTTTCTTT; CDR3 protein: CASSRSSYSGRPNTEAFF
D gene: TRBD2; J gene: TRBJ2-2; V gene: TRBV2; clone size: -; CDR3 DNA: TGTGCCAGCAGTGGACTAGCGTTGTGGGAGCTGTTTTTT; CDR3 protein: CASSGLALWELFF
D gene: -; J gene: TRBJ2-1; V gene: TRBV5-1; clone size: few; CDR3 DNA: TGCGCCAGCAGCTTCGGGGGTTCGGGCTACAATGAGCAGTTCTTC; CDR3 protein: CASSFGGSGYNEQFF